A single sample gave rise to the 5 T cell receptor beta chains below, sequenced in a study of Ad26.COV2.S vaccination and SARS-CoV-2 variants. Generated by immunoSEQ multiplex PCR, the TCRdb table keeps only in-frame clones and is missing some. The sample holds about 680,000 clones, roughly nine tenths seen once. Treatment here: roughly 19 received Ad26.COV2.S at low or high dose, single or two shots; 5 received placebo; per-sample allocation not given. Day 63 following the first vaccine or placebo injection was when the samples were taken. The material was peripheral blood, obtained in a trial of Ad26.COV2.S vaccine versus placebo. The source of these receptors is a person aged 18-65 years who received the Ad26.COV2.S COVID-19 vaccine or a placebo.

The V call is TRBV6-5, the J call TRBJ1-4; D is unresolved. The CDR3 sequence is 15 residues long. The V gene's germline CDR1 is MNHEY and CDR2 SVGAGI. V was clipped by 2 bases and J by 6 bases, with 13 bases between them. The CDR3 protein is CASSYEGKTDEKLFF. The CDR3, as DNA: TGTGCCAGCAGTTACGAAGGGAAAACGGATGAAAAACTGTTTTTT.

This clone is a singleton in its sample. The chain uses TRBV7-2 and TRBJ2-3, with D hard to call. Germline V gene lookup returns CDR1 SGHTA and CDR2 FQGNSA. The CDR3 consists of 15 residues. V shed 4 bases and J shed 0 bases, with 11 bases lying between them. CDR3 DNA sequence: TGTGCCAGCAGCTGGCGCCGGGCTAGCACAGATACGCAGTATTTT. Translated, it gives CASSWRRASTDTQYF. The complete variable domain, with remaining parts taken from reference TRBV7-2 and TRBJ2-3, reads GAGVSQSPSNKVTEKGKDVELRCDPISGHTALYWYRQSLGQGLEFLIYFQGNSAPDKSGLPSDRFSAERTGGSVSTLTIQRTQQEDSAVYLCASSWRRASTDTQYFGPGTRLTVL.

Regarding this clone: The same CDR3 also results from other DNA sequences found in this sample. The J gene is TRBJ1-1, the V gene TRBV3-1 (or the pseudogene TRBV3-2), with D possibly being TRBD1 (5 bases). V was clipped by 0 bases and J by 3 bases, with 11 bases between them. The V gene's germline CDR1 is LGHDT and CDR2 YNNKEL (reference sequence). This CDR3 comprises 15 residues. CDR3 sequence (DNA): TGTGCCAGCAGCCAAGATGGCGGAGGGGACACTGAAGCTTTCTTT. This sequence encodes CASSQDGGGDTEAFF.

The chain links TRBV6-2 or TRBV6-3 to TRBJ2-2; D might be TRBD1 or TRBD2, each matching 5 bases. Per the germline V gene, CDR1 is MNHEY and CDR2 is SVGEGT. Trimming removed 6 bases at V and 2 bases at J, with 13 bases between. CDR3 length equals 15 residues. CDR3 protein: CASSPGTANTGELFF. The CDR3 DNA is TGTGCCAGCAGCCCCGGGACCGCCAACACCGGGGAGCTGTTTTTT.

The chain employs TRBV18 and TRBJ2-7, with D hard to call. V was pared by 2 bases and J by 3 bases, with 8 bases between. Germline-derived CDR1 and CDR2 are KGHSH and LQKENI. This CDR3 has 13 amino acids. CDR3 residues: CASSPTLSYEQYF. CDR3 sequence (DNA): TGTGCCAGCTCACCAACCTTAAGCTACGAGCAGTACTTC.